This entry lists 12 T cell receptor beta chains sequenced from one sample in a study of long-term antiretroviral therapy in people with HIV. The assay, immunoSEQ v3.0, was run at survey level. The repertoire was sequenced with immunoSEQ multiplex PCR; TCRdb's copy has only in-frame clones and lacks some. The sample carries tens of thousands of clones, 76% recorded once. Sequencing was performed on unsorted PBMCs, taken less than 1.8 years before starting antiretroviral therapy. Receptor source: a woman in her thirties or forties with HIV.

Of note for this clone: Compared with germline, one end of the junction differs, possibly owing to a read error. V usage is TRBV20-1 and J usage is TRBJ2-7; D gene uncertain. Looked up from germline, CDR1 is DFQATT and CDR2 is SNEGSKA (reference sequence). The CDR3 sequence is 11 residues long. The CDR3 here is CSARDPAEEYF. In DNA form, the CDR3 reads TGCAGTGCTAGAGATCCGGCCGAGGAGTACTTC.

The chain employs TRBV7-9 and TRBJ2-5; D might be TRBD1 (6 bases). Trimming pared 1 base from V and 5 bases from J, leaving 8 bases between. The CDR3 runs to 13 residues. CDR1 SEHNR and CDR2 FQNEAQ come from the germline V gene (reference sequence). In nucleotides, the CDR3 is TGTGCCAGCAGCTTAGTCGACAGGGAGACCCAGTACTTC. It yields the protein CASSLVDRETQYF.

This clone occurred once. The chain couples TRBV6-1 to TRBJ2-7, with 9 nucleotides matching TRBD2. The germline CDR1 and CDR2 sequences are MNHNS and SASEGT. This CDR3 comprises 14 residues. Trimming removed 10 bases from V and 0 bases from J; junction bases left unmatched: 7. CDR3 residues: CATRLAAGSYEQYF. CDR3 DNA: TGTGCCACCCGACTAGCGGCTGGCTCCTACGAGCAGTACTTC.

V gene TRBV7-2 combines with J gene TRBJ2-7; D call uncertain. Germline V gene data show CDR1 as SGHTA and CDR2 as FQGNSA. V gave up 1 base and J gave up 4 bases, with 8 bases separating them. The CDR3 extends over 13 amino acids. CDR3 amino acids: CASSLEAEYEQYF. CDR3 nucleotide sequence: TGTGCCAGCAGCTTAGAAGCAGAGTACGAGCAGTACTTC. Together with reference TRBV7-2 and TRBJ2-7, the CDR3 gives the full variable domain: GAGVSQSPSNKVTEKGKDVELRCDPISGHTALYWYRQSLGQGLEFLIYFQGNSAPDKSGLPSDRFSAERTGGSVSTLTIQRTQQEDSAVYLCASSLEAEYEQYFGPGTRLTVT.

CDR3 coding DNA: TGTGCCAGCAGTTACGTCTTGGCTAGAGTAGATACGCAGTATTTT. This encodes CASSYVLARVDTQYF. The chain employs TRBV6-6 and TRBJ2-3; D is undetermined. The CDR3 covers 15 residues. V lost 2 bases to trimming and J lost 5 bases, with 14 bases between them. Germline V CDR1 and CDR2: MNHNY, SVGAGI (reference sequence).

This sequence joins TRBV7-2 and TRBJ2-7; 7 bases are shared with TRBD1. Germline CDR1 is SGHTA and CDR2 is FQGNSA. The CDR3 consists of 12 residues. The V gene end was trimmed by 5 bases and the J gene end by 5 bases; junction bases not matched to a gene: 3. The chain's CDR3 is CASSVQGNEQYF. CDR3 in DNA: TGTGCCAGCAGCGTACAGGGGAACGAGCAGTACTTC.

The chain couples TRBV27 to TRBJ2-7; D may be TRBD1 (5 bases). Germline CDR1 reads MNHEY; CDR2 reads SMNVEV (reference sequence). Deletions cut 3 bases from V and 0 bases from J, with 9 bases between. This CDR3 spans 14 amino acids. This CDR3 is CASSFLGHSYEQYF. CDR3 nucleotide sequence: TGTGCCAGCAGTTTTCTTGGACACTCCTACGAGCAGTACTTC.

This chain uses TRBV6-6 with TRBJ1-1; D unclear. The V end lost 5 bases, the J end lost 1 base, and 11 bases lay between the germline ends. This CDR3 is 14 amino acids long. In germline, CDR1 is MNHNY, CDR2 SVGAGI (reference sequence). The CDR3 loop reads CASSTTAENTEAFF. The CDR3 DNA follows: TGTGCCAGCAGTACGACGGCGGAGAACACTGAAGCTTTCTTT.

CDR3 in amino acids: CASSLEDRRQFF. The CDR3 DNA sequence: TGTGCCAGCAGCTTAGAGGACCGTCGGCAGTTCTTC. The chain couples TRBV5-6 to TRBJ2-1, with no clear D. The CDR3 is 12 amino acids. Trimming shortened V by 2 bases and J by 12 bases, and 12 bases separated the two germline ends. The V gene's germline CDR1 is SGHDT and CDR2 YYEEEE.

This clone was detected a few times. The chain joins TRBV27 to TRBJ1-3, with no clear D. This CDR3 has 11 amino acids. Germline-derived CDR1 and CDR2 are MNHEY and SMNVEV (reference sequence). Trimming pared 5 bases from V and 8 bases from J, leaving 7 bases between. CDR3 bases: TGTGCCAGCAGTCTCCGGGACACCATATATTTT. Protein product: CASSLRDTIYF.

The chain uses TRBV5-1 and TRBJ2-3, with 8 positions matching TRBD2. J was trimmed by 3 bases and V by 0 bases; bases with no gene match: 6. The CDR3 loop spans 16 amino acids. The germline V gene has CDR1 SGHRS and CDR2 YFSETQ. CDR3 coding DNA: TGCGCCAGCAGCTTGGAGGTTCGGGGGGGGACAGATACGCAGTATTTT. This codes for CASSLEVRGGTDTQYF.

The gene calls are TRBV30 and TRBJ2-2; unclear D gene. V gave up 0 bases and J gave up 7 bases, with 21 bases separating them. This CDR3 has 17 amino acids. The germline V gene has CDR1 GTSNPN and CDR2 SVGIG (reference sequence). CDR3 residues: CAWSVRPLPTLIGELFF. The CDR3 DNA follows: TGTGCCTGGAGTGTACGGCCCCTACCTACCCTTATCGGGGAGCTGTTTTTT.